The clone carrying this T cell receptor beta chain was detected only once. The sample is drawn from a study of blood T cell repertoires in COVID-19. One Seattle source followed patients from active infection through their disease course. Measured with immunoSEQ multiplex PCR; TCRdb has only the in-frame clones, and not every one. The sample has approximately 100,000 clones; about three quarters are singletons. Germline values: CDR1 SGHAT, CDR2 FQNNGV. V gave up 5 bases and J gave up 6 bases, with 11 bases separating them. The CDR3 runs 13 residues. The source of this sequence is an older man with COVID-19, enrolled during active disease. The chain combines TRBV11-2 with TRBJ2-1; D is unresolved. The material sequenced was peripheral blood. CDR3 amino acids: CASSPRNFNEQFF. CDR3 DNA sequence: TGTGCCAGCAGCCCGCGCAACTTCAATGAGCAGTTCTTC.